This is a list of T cell receptor beta chains from one sample in a study of molecular identifiers for immune sequencing clone quantification. TCRdb re-derived calls from the PCR reads in MiXCR, one entry per CDR3 protein. Here the sample spans 490,000 or so distinct CDR3 sequences, roughly 23% being singletons. Sequences were obtained from naive CD8+ T cells from blood, with Jurkat cell RNA spiked in. The receptors shown here come from a human donor in good health. Some libraries in this study had Jurkat cell RNA spiked in. Each CDR3 is given with its conserved first and last residue. Fields, in order: V gene, J gene, clone size, D gene, CDR3 DNA, CDR3 protein. D genes are given only for firm matches. The listing skips clone size in some rows; elsewhere it reads once, few, many or a size class.

V gene: TRBV4-3
J gene: TRBJ2-7
clone size: few
D gene: .
CDR3 DNA: TGCGCCAGCAGCCAAGATCCCTCTAGCGTCTACGAGCAGTACTTC
CDR3 protein: CASSQDPSSVYEQYF

V gene: TRBV12-3/TRBV12-4
J gene: TRBJ2-7
clone size: few
D gene: .
CDR3 DNA: TGTGCCAGCAGTTTAGCGGGGGGGCGGTTGTACGAGCAGTACTTC
CDR3 protein: CASSLAGGRLYEQYF

V gene: TRBV30
J gene: TRBJ1-2
clone size: few
D gene: .
CDR3 DNA: TGTGCCTGGGAAGTGGGGGCAGGAGGTGGCTACACCTTC
CDR3 protein: CAWEVGAGGGYTF

V gene: TRBV19
J gene: TRBJ2-3
clone size: few
D gene: .
CDR3 DNA: TGTGCCAGTACCCCCGGGTCGAGGGGACGAGATACGCAGTATTTT
CDR3 protein: CASTPGSRGRDTQYF

V gene: TRBV20-1
J gene: TRBJ2-7
clone size: many
D gene: TRBD2
CDR3 DNA: TGCAGTGCTAGAGATAATGTTAGGACTAGCGGGAGCTACGAGCAGTACTTC
CDR3 protein: CSARDNVRTSGSYEQYF

V gene: TRBV7-9
J gene: TRBJ1-1
clone size: many
D gene: .
CDR3 DNA: TGTGCCAGCAGCCCCCCGCAGTCAAACGCTGAAGCTTTCTTT
CDR3 protein: CASSPPQSNAEAFF

V gene: TRBV4-2
J gene: TRBJ2-7
clone size: .
D gene: TRBD1
CDR3 DNA: TGTGCCAGCAGCCAAGTGCGGACAGGGGCCTACGAGCAGTACTTC
CDR3 protein: CASSQVRTGAYEQYF

V gene: TRBV7-9
J gene: TRBJ2-3
clone size: many
D gene: TRBD1
CDR3 DNA: TGTGCCAGCAGCCTCCGACAGGGATGGGGCACAGATACGCAGTATTTT
CDR3 protein: CASSLRQGWGTDTQYF

V gene: TRBV4-1
J gene: TRBJ2-7
clone size: .
D gene: .
CDR3 DNA: TGCGCCAGCAGCCAAGATACGGGGGCAGGGTACTACGAGCAGTACTTC
CDR3 protein: CASSQDTGAGYYEQYF

V gene: TRBV12-3/TRBV12-4
J gene: TRBJ1-5
clone size: many
D gene: .
CDR3 DNA: TGTGCCAGCAGTTTTCGAGGGGAGAATCAGCCCCAGCATTTT
CDR3 protein: CASSFRGENQPQHF

V gene: TRBV7-2
J gene: TRBJ1-5
clone size: many
D gene: .
CDR3 DNA: TGTGCCAGCAGCCTCTTGCTAACAAATTATAGCAATCAGCCCCAGCATTTT
CDR3 protein: CASSLLLTNYSNQPQHF

V gene: TRBV4-3
J gene: TRBJ1-5
clone size: .
D gene: .
CDR3 DNA: TGCGCCAGCAGCCAAGATCTGGGGGGCTCCAATCAGCCCCAGCATTTT
CDR3 protein: CASSQDLGGSNQPQHF

V gene: TRBV18
J gene: TRBJ1-5
clone size: few
D gene: .
CDR3 DNA: TGTGCCAGCTCACCAGGTAGTTGGCAGGCAGTCAATCAGCCCCAGCATTTT
CDR3 protein: CASSPGSWQAVNQPQHF

V gene: TRBV27
J gene: TRBJ1-5
clone size: few
D gene: .
CDR3 DNA: TGTGCCAGCAGGCTAGGGGTGGATCAGCCCCAGCATTTT
CDR3 protein: CASRLGVDQPQHF

V gene: TRBV9
J gene: TRBJ2-1
clone size: many
D gene: TRBD1
CDR3 DNA: TGTGCCAGCAGCCCCACCGGGACAGGGGCCTACAATGAGCAGTTCTTC
CDR3 protein: CASSPTGTGAYNEQFF

V gene: TRBV7-9
J gene: TRBJ2-5
clone size: many
D gene: .
CDR3 DNA: TGTGCCAGCAGCTTAGTTTCCCTGCAAGAGACCCAGTACTTC
CDR3 protein: CASSLVSLQETQYF